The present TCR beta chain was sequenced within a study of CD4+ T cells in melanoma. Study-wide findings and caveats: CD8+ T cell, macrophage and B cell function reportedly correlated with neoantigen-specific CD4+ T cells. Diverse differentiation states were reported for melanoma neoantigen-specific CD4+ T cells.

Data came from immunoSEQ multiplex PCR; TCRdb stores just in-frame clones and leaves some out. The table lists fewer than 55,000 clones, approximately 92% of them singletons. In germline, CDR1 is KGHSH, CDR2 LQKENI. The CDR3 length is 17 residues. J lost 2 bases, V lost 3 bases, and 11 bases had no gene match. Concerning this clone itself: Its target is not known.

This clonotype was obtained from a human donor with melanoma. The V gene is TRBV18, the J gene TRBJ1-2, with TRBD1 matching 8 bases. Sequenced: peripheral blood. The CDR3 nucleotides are TGTGCCAGCTCACCGGACCCTCAGGGGGCGTCGAACTATGGCTACACCTTC. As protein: CASSPDPQGASNYGYTF.